The sequence of this T cell receptor (beta chain) was determined in a study of T cells in Graves' hyperthyroidism and ophthalmopathy. The study's findings and limits: Onset of ophthalmopathy came a median 6.5 months after the model predicted it.

The investigators amplified TCR beta CDR3 regions from RNA transcripts. Carried out on the TCR CDR3, a first-round RT-PCR used the HTBI primer set. TCRdb re-analysed the multiplex PCR reads in MiXCR, keeping a single row per CDR3 protein. The sample comprises more than 500,000 distinct CDR3 sequences, 13% to 15% of which are singletons, and about 15% rests with the top ten. The CDR3 is made up of 14 amino acids. Germline CDR1 reads MNHNS; CDR2 reads SASEGT. V lost 6 bases, J lost 4 bases, and 15 bases lay in between. A note on this clonotype: Its specificity is not known.

Each 10 ml fresh peripheral blood draw supplied the PBMCs. The specimen was blood. The J gene is TRBJ1-1, the V gene TRBV6-1; D ambiguous. This clonotype originated in a woman in her forties with Graves' hyperthyroidism. Written as DNA, the CDR3 is TGTGCCAGCAGACCGGAAGGTACGAGCACTGAAGCTTTCTTT. This translates into CASRPEGTSTEAFF.